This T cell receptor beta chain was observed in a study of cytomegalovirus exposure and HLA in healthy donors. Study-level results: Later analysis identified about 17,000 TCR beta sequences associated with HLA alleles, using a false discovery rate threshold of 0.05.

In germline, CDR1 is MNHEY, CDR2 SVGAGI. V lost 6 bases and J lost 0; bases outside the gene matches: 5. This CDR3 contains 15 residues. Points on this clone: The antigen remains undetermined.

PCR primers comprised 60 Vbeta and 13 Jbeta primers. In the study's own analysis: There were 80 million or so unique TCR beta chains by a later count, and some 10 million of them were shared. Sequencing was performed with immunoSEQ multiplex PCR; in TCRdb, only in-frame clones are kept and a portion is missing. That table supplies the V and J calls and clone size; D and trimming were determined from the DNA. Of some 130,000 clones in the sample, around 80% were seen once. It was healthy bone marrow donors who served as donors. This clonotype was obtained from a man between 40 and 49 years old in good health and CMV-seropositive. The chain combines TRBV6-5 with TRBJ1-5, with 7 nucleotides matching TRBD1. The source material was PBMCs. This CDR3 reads CASRLGQNSNQPQHF. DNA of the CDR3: TGTGCCAGCAGGCTGGGACAGAATAGCAATCAGCCCCAGCATTTT.